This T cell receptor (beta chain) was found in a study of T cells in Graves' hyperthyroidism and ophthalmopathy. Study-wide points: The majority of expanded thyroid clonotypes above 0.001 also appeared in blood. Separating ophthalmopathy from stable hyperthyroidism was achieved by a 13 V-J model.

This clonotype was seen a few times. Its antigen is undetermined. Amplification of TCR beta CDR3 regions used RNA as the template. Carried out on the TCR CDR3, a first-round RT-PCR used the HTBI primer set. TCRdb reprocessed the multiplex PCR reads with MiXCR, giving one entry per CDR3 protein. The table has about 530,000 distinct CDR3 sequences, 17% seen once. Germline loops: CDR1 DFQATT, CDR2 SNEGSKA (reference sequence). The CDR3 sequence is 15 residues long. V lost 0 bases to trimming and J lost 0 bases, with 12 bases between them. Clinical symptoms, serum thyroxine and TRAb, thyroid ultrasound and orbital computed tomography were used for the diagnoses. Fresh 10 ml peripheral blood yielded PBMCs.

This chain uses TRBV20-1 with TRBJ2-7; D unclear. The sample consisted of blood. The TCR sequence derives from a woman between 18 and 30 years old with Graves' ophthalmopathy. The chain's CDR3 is CSARDLRYSSYEQYF. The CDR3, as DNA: TGCAGTGCTAGAGATCTGCGGTATAGCTCCTACGAGCAGTACTTC.